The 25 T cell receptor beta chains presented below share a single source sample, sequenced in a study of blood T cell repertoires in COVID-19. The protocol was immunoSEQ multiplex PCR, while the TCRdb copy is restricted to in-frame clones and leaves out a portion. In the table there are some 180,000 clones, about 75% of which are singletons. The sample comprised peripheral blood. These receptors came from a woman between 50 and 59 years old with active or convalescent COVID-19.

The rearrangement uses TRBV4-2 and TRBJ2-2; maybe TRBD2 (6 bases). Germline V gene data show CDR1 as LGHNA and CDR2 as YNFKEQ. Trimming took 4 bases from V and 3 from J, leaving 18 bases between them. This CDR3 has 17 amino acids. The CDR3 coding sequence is TGTGCCAGCAGCCCGAAGAGCGGGCCTTTATACACCGGGGAGCTGTTTTTT. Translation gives CASSPKSGPLYTGELFF.

CDR3 DNA sequence: TGTGCCAGCAGCTTAAGGGGAACTAGCGGGAGTAGTACCGGGGAGCTGTTTTTT. Translating gives CASSLRGTSGSSTGELFF. The chain is built from TRBV7-3 and TRBJ2-2; 11 bases are a match to TRBD2. The length of the CDR3 is 18 residues. The V segment lost 1 base and the J segment 5 bases; nucleotides outside the gene matches: 9. Germline CDR1 is SGHTA and CDR2 is FQGTGA.

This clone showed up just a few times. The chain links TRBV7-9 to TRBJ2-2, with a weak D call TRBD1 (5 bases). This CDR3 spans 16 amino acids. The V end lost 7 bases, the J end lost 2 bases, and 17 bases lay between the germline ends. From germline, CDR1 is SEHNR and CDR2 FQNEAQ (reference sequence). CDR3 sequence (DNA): TGTGCCAGCACCCCAAGGGGCCCGAAAAACACCGGGGAGCTGTTTTTT. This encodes CASTPRGPKNTGELFF.

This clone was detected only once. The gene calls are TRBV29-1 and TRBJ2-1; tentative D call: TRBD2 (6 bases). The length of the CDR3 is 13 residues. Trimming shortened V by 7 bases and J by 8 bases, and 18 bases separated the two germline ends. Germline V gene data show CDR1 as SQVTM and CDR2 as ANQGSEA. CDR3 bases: TGCAGCGCCCTAGCCGACGTAGCGGATGAGCAGTTCTTC. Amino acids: CSALADVADEQFF.

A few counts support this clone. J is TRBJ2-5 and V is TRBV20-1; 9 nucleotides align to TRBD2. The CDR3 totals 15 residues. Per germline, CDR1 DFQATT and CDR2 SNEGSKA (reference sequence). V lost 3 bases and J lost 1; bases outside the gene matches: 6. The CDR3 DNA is TGCAGTGCTAGTATGCGCGGGAGGGTCCAAGAGACCCAGTACTTC. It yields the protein CSASMRGRVQETQYF.

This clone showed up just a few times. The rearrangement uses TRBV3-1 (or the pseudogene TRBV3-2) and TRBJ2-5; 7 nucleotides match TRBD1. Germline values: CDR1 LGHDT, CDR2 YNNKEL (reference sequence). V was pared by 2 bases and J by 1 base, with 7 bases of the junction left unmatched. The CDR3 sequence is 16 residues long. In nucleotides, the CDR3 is TGTGCCAGCAGCCAACAACCTGGACAGGCCCAAGAGACCCAGTACTTC. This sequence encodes CASSQQPGQAQETQYF.

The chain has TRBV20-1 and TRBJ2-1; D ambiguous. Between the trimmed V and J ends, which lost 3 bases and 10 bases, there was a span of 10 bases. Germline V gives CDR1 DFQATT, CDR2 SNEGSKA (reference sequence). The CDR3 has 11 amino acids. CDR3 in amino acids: CSASPLLEQFF. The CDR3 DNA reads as TGCAGTGCTAGTCCTCTCTTGGAGCAGTTCTTC.

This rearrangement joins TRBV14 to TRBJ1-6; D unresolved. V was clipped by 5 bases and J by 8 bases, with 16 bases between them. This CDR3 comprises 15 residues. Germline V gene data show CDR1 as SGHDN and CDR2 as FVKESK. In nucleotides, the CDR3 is TGTGCCAGCAGCAACACGGGGTTTGTGGATTCACCCCTCCACTTT. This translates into CASSNTGFVDSPLHF.

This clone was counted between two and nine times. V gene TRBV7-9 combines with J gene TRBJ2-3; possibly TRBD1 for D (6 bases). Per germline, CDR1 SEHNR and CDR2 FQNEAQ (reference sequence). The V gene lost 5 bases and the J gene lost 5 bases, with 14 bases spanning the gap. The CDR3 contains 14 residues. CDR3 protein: CASSAQGLGDTQYF. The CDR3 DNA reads TGTGCCAGCAGCGCACAGGGTTTGGGAGATACGCAGTATTTT.

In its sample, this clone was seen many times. The DNA for the CDR3 is TGTGCCATCAGTGCGGGAGACTCAGATACGCAGTATTTT. Translated, it gives CAISAGDSDTQYF. The V gene is TRBV10-3, the J gene TRBJ2-3, with a weak D call TRBD2 (6 bases). V was shortened by 4 bases and J by 4 bases, with 9 bases between the two germline ends. The CDR3 sequence is 13 residues long. Germline V gene data show CDR1 as ENHRY and CDR2 as SYGVKD.

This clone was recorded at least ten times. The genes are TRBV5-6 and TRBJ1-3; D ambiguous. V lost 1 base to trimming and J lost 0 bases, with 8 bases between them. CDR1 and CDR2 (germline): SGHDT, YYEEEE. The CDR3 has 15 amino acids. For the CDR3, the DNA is TGTGCCAGCAGCTTGCAGACTCGCTCTGGAAACACCATATATTTT. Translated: CASSLQTRSGNTIYF.

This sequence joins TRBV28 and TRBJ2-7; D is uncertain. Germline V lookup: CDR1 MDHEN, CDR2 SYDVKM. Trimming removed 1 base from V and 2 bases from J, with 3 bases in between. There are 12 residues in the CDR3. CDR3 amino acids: CASSLSTYEQYF. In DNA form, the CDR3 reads TGTGCCAGCAGTTTATCAACCTACGAGCAGTACTTC. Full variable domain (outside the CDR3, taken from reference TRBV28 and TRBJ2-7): DVKVTQSSRYLVKRTGEKVFLECVQDMDHENMFWYRQDPGLGLRLIYFSYDVKMKEKGDIPEGYSVSREKKERFSLILESASTNQTSMYLCASSLSTYEQYFGPGTRLTVT.

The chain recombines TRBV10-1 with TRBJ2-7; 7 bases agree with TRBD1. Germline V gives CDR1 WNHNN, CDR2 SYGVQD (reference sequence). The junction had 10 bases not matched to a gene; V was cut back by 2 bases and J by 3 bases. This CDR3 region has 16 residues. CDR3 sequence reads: CASSESLPGQFYEQYF. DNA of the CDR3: TGCGCCAGCAGTGAGAGTCTACCGGGACAGTTCTACGAGCAGTACTTC.

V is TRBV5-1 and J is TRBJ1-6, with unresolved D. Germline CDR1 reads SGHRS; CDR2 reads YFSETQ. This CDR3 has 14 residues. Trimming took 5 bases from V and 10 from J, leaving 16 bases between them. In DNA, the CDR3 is TGCGCCAGCAGACCCGTAGCAGCCGGGTCACCCCTCCACTTT. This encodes CASRPVAAGSPLHF.

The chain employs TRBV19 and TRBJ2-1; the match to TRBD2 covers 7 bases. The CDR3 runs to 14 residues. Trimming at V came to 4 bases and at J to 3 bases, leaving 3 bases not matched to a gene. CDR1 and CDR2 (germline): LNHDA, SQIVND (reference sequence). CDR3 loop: CASSTLAGYNEQFF. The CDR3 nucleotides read TGTGCCAGTAGTACCTTAGCGGGCTACAATGAGCAGTTCTTC.

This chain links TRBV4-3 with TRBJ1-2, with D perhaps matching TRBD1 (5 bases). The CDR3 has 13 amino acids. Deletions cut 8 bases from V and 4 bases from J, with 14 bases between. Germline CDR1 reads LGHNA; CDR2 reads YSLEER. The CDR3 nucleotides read TGCGCCAGCGGTTTCGGGGGTTCCTATGGCTACACCTTC. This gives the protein CASGFGGSYGYTF.

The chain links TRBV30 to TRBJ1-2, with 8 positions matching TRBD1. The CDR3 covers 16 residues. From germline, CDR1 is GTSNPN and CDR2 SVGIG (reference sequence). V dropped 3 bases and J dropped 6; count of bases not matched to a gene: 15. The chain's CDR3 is CAWSLSSGTGGNGYTF. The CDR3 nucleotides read TGTGCCTGGAGCCTTTCTTCCGGGACAGGAGGGAATGGCTACACCTTC.

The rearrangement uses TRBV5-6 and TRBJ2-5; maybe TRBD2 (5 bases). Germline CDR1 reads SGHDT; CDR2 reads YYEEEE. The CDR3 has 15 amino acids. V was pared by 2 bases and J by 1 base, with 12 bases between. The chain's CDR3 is CASSFPGTAQETQYF. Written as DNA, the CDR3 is TGTGCCAGCAGCTTCCCGGGAACAGCCCAAGAGACCCAGTACTTC.

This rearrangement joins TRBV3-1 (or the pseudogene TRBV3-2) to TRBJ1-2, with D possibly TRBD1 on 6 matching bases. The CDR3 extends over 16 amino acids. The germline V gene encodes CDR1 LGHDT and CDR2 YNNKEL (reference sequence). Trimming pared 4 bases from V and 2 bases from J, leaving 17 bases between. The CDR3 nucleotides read TGTGCCAGCAGCCGGGCACAGGGTTCTCGGAACTATGGCTACACCTTC. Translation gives CASSRAQGSRNYGYTF.

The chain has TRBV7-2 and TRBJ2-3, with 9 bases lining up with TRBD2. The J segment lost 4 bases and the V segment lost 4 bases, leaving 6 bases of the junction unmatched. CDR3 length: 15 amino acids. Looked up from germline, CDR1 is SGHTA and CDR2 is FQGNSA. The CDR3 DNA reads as TGTGCCAGCAGCTCCCAGGCGGGGGGGCCAGATACGCAGTATTTT. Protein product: CASSSQAGGPDTQYF.

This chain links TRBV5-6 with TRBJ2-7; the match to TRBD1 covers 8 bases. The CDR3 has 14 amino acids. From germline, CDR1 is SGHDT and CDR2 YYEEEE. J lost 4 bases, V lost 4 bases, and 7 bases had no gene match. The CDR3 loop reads CASSRTGNRYEQYF. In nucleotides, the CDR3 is TGTGCCAGCAGCCGGACAGGGAATAGGTACGAGCAGTACTTC. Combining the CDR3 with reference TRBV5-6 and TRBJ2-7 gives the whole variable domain DAGVTQSPTHLIKTRGQQVTLRCSPKSGHDTVSWYQQALGQGPQFIFQYYEEEERQRGNFPDRFSGHQFPNYSSELNVNALLLGDSALYLCASSRTGNRYEQYFGPGTRLTVT.

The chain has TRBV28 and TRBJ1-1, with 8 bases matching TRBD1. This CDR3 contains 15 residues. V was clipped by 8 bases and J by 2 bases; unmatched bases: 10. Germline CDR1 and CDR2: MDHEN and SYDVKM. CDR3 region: CASFSLAGGNTEAFF. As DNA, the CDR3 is TGTGCCAGCTTTTCATTGGCAGGGGGCAACACTGAAGCTTTCTTT. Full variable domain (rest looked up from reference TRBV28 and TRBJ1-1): DVKVTQSSRYLVKRTGEKVFLECVQDMDHENMFWYRQDPGLGLRLIYFSYDVKMKEKGDIPEGYSVSREKKERFSLILESASTNQTSMYLCASFSLAGGNTEAFFGQGTRLTVV.

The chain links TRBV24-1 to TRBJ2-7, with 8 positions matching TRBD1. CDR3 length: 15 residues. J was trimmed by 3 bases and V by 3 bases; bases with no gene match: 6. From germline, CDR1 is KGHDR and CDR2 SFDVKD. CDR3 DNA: TGTGCCACCAGTGATAAGACAGGGGCTAGCTACGAGCAGTACTTC. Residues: CATSDKTGASYEQYF.

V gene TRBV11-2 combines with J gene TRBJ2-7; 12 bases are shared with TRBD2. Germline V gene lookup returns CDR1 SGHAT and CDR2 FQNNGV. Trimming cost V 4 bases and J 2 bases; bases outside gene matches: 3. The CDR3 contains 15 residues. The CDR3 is CASSSTSGGTYEQYF. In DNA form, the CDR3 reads TGTGCCAGCAGCTCGACTAGCGGGGGCACCTACGAGCAGTACTTC. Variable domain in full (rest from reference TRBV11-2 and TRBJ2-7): EAGVAQSPRYKIIEKRQSVAFWCNPISGHATLYWYQQILGQGPKLLIQFQNNGVVDDSQLPKDRFSAERLKGVDSTLKIQPAKLEDSAVYLCASSSTSGGTYEQYFGPGTRLTVT.

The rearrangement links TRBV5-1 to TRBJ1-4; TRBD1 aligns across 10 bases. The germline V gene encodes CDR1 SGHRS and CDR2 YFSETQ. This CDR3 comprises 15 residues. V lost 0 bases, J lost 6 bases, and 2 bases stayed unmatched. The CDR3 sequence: CASSLAGTGDEKLFF. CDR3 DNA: TGCGCCAGCAGCTTGGCCGGGACAGGGGATGAAAAACTGTTTTTT.